These 2 T cell receptor beta chains were all obtained from the same sample, sequenced in a study of shared T cell receptors in the human thymus (dated by TCRdb to the early 2020s). Library generation was performed with the immunoSEQ multiplex PCR assay. Held by TCRdb, this immuneACCESS table contains in-frame sequences only and omits some clones. Under half of the omission traces to an unresolved V gene where checked; the cause of the rest is unknown. This sample has roughly 550,000 clones in its table, and around 82% of those were observed once. The biggest ten clones account for about 0.012% of the sample. Separately, the same data were catalogued under a study of human thymus T cells.

The specimen sequenced was thymocytes. Every receptor here comes from a boy under two years old with a congenital heart defect. Donor details come from another sample of the same person, matched by shared clones.

This clone was seen a few times. This chain connects TRBV5-1 to TRBJ2-3, with 9 bases that match TRBD1. The V gene's germline CDR1 is SGHRS and CDR2 YFSETQ. V shed 0 bases and J 5 bases; nucleotides not matched to a gene: 7. The length of the CDR3 is 16 residues. The CDR3 region is CASSLGDSDRGDTQYF. In nucleotides, the CDR3 is TGCGCCAGCAGCTTGGGAGATTCGGACAGGGGAGATACGCAGTATTTT.

The gene calls are TRBV27 and TRBJ1-1; 11 bases line up with TRBD1. The CDR3 runs 15 residues. Germline values: CDR1 MNHEY, CDR2 SMNVEV (reference sequence). Trimming took 1 base from V and 6 from J; bases not matched to a gene: 4. In nucleotides, the CDR3 is TGTGCCAGCAGTTTATTGGGACAGGGGGACGCTGAAGCTTTCTTT. The encoded protein is CASSLLGQGDAEAFF.